In its sample, the clone carrying this TCR beta chain was seen a few times. The table came from immunoSEQ multiplex PCR; TCRdb's copy has only in-frame clones and leaves some out. The data contain around 180,000 clones, less than 85% of them seen just once; the ten biggest clones take up less than 3%. The data were taken from a study of blood T cell repertoires in COVID-19. Germline trimming cut 5 bases from V and 2 bases from J; bases unmatched to any gene: 6. The CDR3 is 14 residues long. Germline V CDR1 and CDR2: SGHRS, YFSETQ. The TCR originated in a woman of 80 years or more with acute or convalescent COVID-19. This chain uses TRBV5-1 with TRBJ2-5; 7 nucleotides align to TRBD1. Sequenced sample: peripheral blood. The CDR3 protein is CASSLLTGQETQYF. In DNA, the CDR3 is TGCGCCAGCAGTTTACTGACAGGGCAAGAGACCCAGTACTTC.